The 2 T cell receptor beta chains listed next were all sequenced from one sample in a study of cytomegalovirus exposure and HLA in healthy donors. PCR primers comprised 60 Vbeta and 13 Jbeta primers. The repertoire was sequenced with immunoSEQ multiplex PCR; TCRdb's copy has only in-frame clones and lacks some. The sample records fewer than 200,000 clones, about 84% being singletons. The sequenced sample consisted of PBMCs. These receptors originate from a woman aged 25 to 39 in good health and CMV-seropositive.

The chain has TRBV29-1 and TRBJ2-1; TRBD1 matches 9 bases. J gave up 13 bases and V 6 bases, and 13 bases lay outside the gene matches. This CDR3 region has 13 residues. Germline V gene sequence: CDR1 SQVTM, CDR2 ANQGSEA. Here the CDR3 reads CSVQPTGGEYQFF. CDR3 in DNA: TGCAGCGTCCAGCCTACAGGGGGCGAATATCAGTTCTTC.

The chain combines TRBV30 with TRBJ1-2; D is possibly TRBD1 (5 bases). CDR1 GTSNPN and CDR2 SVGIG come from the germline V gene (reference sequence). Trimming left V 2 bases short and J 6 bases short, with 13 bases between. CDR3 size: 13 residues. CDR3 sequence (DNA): TGTGCCTGGAGTCAGGAGGGGTCCGATGGCTACACCTTC. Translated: CAWSQEGSDGYTF.